These 14 T cell receptor beta chains were sequenced from one sample in a study of cytomegalovirus exposure and HLA in healthy donors. Amplification used 60 Vbeta primers and 13 Jbeta primers. Assay: immunoSEQ multiplex PCR; the TCRdb copy retains only in-frame clones and omits some. The data hold more than 95,000 clones, with 75% to 85% observed a single time. Sequenced input: PBMCs. Receptors originate from a man aged 25 to 40 in good health and CMV-seropositive.

This clone appeared a single time. The chain uses TRBV2 and TRBJ1-5; tentative D call: TRBD1 (6 bases). CDR1 is SNHLY, CDR2 FYNNEI, per germline. This CDR3 has 15 amino acids. V dropped 5 bases and J dropped 0 bases, with 11 bases sitting between them. The CDR3 region is CASSTGQDSNQPQHF. The CDR3 nucleotides are TGTGCCAGCAGTACGGGACAAGATAGCAATCAGCCCCAGCATTTT.

The sample holds a few counts of this clone. The rearrangement joins TRBV6-1 to TRBJ2-7; the match to TRBD1 covers 9 bases. Unmatched junction bases numbered 6, after V lost 4 bases and J lost 5 bases. Germline V gives CDR1 MNHNS, CDR2 SASEGT. CDR3 length: 14 amino acids. The CDR3 reads CASSADRGVHEQYF. The CDR3 bases are TGTGCCAGCAGTGCCGACAGGGGGGTCCACGAGCAGTACTTC.

V and J are TRBV5-1 and TRBJ1-6; D is unclear. The CDR3 is made up of 15 amino acids. In germline, CDR1 is SGHRS, CDR2 YFSETQ. The V gene lost 4 bases and the J gene lost 0 bases, with 8 bases spanning the gap. The CDR3 nucleotides are TGCGCCAGCAGCCTAGAGAGCTCCTATAATTCACCCCTCCACTTT. Translation: CASSLESSYNSPLHF.

This clone was counted only a few times. The CDR3 spells CASSVGWGAKTYEQYF. CDR3 coding DNA: TGTGCCAGCAGCGTAGGCTGGGGCGCAAAGACCTACGAGCAGTACTTC. The V gene is TRBV9, the J gene TRBJ2-7; D might be TRBD1 (5 bases). Trimming pared 0 bases from V and 2 bases from J, leaving 15 bases between. The germline V gene has CDR1 SGDLS and CDR2 YYNGEE. This CDR3 has 16 residues.

This clone was detected once. This chain uses TRBV14 with TRBJ1-1; TRBD1 matches 7 bases. V shed 4 bases and J 4 bases; nucleotides not matched to a gene: 18. Germline V gene sequence: CDR1 SGHDN, CDR2 FVKESK. This CDR3 has 18 amino acids. The CDR3 protein is CASSPGTEKRSWVTEAFF. CDR3 coding DNA: TGTGCCAGCAGCCCGGGGACAGAGAAACGATCCTGGGTCACTGAAGCTTTCTTT.

This clone was counted a single time. The chain couples TRBV5-6 to TRBJ2-1; perhaps TRBD1 as D (6 bases). The CDR3 is 15 residues long. The germline V gene has CDR1 SGHDT and CDR2 YYEEEE. The V end was cut by 2 bases, the J end by 2 bases, with 11 bases between. CDR3 loop: CASSFGQGPYNEQFF. The CDR3 DNA reads TGTGCCAGCAGCTTCGGCCAGGGGCCCTACAATGAGCAGTTCTTC.

J is TRBJ1-3 and V is TRBV21-1; the table names TRBD1, a call not compared with the DNA. TRBV21-1 is noted as a pseudogene. This CDR3 comprises 15 residues. The DNA for the CDR3 is TGTGCCAGCAGCTTTACCACTCAGGTGGGAAACACCATATATTTT. Amino acids: CASSFTTQVGNTIYF.

This chain joins TRBV19 and TRBJ2-3; D not resolved. Per germline, CDR1 LNHDA and CDR2 SQIVND (reference sequence). This CDR3 region has 14 residues. V shed 1 base and J shed 5 bases, with 10 bases lying between them. The chain's CDR3 is CASSIVGYEDTQYF. For the CDR3, the DNA is TGTGCCAGTAGTATAGTGGGCTACGAAGATACGCAGTATTTT.

The V call is TRBV7-9, the J call TRBJ1-4; 7 positions agree with TRBD1. The V gene's germline CDR1 is SEHNR and CDR2 FQNEAQ (reference sequence). V trimming: 4 bases; J trimming: 6 bases; junction bases outside the gene matches: 8. CDR3 length equals 15 residues. Here the CDR3 DNA reads TGTGCCAGCAGCTCCGACAGGGACTGGGATGAAAAACTGTTTTTT. It encodes CASSSDRDWDEKLFF.

The chain recombines TRBV19 with TRBJ1-2; D may be TRBD1 (6 bases). Trimming pared 4 bases from V and 0 bases from J, leaving 12 bases between. Germline assignment: CDR1 LNHDA and CDR2 SQIVND (reference sequence). This CDR3 region has 15 residues. The CDR3 bases are TGTGCCAGTAGTAGAACAGGGATTCCTAACTATGGCTACACCTTC. Its translation: CASSRTGIPNYGYTF.

The chain employs TRBV5-1 and TRBJ2-2, with D perhaps TRBD1 (6 bases). The CDR3 extends over 17 amino acids. Germline CDR1 and CDR2: SGHRS and YFSETQ. V lost 1 base, J lost 4 bases, and 17 bases lay in between. The CDR3 DNA follows: TGCGCCAGCAGCTTGATCTTTGGGACACTTATCACCGGGGAGCTGTTTTTT. This gives the protein CASSLIFGTLITGELFF.

The chain joins TRBV19 to TRBJ1-1; 12 bases are shared with TRBD1. There are 14 residues in the CDR3. Per the germline V gene, CDR1 is LNHDA and CDR2 is SQIVND (reference sequence). V gave up 9 bases and J gave up 8 bases; unmatched junction bases: 10. The CDR3 sequence: CASGDRGRLEEAFF. In DNA, the CDR3 is TGTGCCAGCGGGGACAGGGGGCGCCTTGAGGAAGCTTTCTTT.

This clone occurred once. V usage is TRBV6-6 and J usage is TRBJ1-1, with unresolved D. The length of the CDR3 is 15 residues. CDR1 and CDR2 from the germline V gene are MNHNY and SVGAGI (reference sequence). With 1 base removed from V and 1 base from J, the gap between germline ends came to 10 bases. This CDR3 is CASSYFQRQNTEAFF. As DNA, the CDR3 is TGTGCCAGCAGTTACTTTCAAAGACAGAACACTGAAGCTTTCTTT.

The V gene is TRBV29-1, the J gene TRBJ2-7; tentative D call: TRBD1 (6 bases). CDR1 is SQVTM and CDR2 is ANQGSEA in the germline V gene. This CDR3 region has 12 residues. V lost 6 bases and J 6 bases, leaving 15 bases between the germline ends. The CDR3 bases are TGCAGCGTGGGACCAGGGGTCCGCGAGCAGTACTTC. Protein sequence: CSVGPGVREQYF.